This passage covers 7 T cell receptor beta chains from one sample sequenced in a study of T cells of healthy individuals (dated by TCRdb to the late 2010s). Libraries came from 5' RACE. For sequencing, an Illumina MiSeq was employed. TCRdb handled the public reads itself, with Q25 trimming in fastp and clone calling in MiXCR, and kept productive beta chains. All rows with the same CDR3 protein become a single entry with the most common DNA and genes. This sample holds about 96,000 distinct CDR3 sequences; 17% were observed only once. About 6.2% of the sample lies in the top ten. Receptors were obtained from a human donor in good health.

The chain uses TRBV7-9 and TRBJ2-1; 9 nucleotides line up with TRBD2. Germline V gene lookup returns CDR1 SEHNR and CDR2 FQNEAQ (reference sequence). The CDR3 sequence is 14 residues long. V lost 11 bases, J lost 6 bases, and 11 bases stayed unmatched. CDR3 amino acids: CAGERGTSCNEQFF. The CDR3 bases are TGTGCCGGCGAGCGCGGGACTAGCTGCAATGAGCAGTTCTTC. Full variable domain (outside the CDR3, taken from reference TRBV7-9 and TRBJ2-1): DTGVSQNPRHKITKRGQNVTFRCDPISEHNRLYWYRQTLGQGPEFLTYFQNEAQLEKSRLLSDRFSAERPKGSFSTLEIQRTEQGDSAMYLCAGERGTSCNEQFFGPGTRLTVL.

A few counts support this clonotype. The chain is built from TRBV28 and TRBJ2-2; the D gene is possibly TRBD1 (6 bases). Germline V gene sequence: CDR1 MDHEN, CDR2 SYDVKM. V dropped 6 bases and J dropped 5 bases, with 13 bases sitting between them. The CDR3 loop spans 14 amino acids. CDR3 amino acids: CASSEGVRTGELFF. The CDR3 region has the DNA TGTGCCAGCAGCGAGGGGGTCAGGACCGGGGAGCTGTTTTTT.

This clonotype occurred a few times. The CDR3 DNA reads as TGCAGTGCTAGGGTCCACCCCCTTCTTTACGAGCAGTACTTC. It specifies CSARVHPLLYEQYF. The V and J genes are TRBV20-1 and TRBJ2-7, with D hard to call. The CDR3 length is 14 residues. Germline values: CDR1 DFQATT, CDR2 SNEGSKA (reference sequence). With 3 bases removed from V and 4 bases from J, the gap between germline ends came to 16 bases.

This clonotype turned up a few times. CDR3 nucleotides: TGCGCCAGCAGCCGCACGGACAGGGTTGAGGAAAAACTGTTTTTT. This gives the protein CASSRTDRVEEKLFF. The chain uses TRBV4-3 and TRBJ1-4, with 8 bases aligning to TRBD1. Germline V CDR1 and CDR2: LGHNA, YSLEER. CDR3 length equals 15 residues. V lost 4 bases to trimming and J lost 8 bases; unmatched junction nucleotides: 9.

The chain links TRBV29-1 to TRBJ1-3, with a weak D call TRBD1 (5 bases). V dropped 7 bases and J dropped 0 bases, with 10 bases sitting between them. The V gene's germline CDR1 is SQVTM and CDR2 ANQGSEA. The length of the CDR3 is 13 residues. CDR3 in DNA: TGCAGCGCCTGGACAAGCTCTGGAAACACCATATATTTT. It specifies CSAWTSSGNTIYF.

The chain has TRBV20-1 and TRBJ2-4; 8 positions agree with TRBD2. Germline CDR1 is DFQATT and CDR2 is SNEGSKA (reference sequence). Unmatched junction bases numbered 17, after V lost 6 bases and J lost 4 bases. This CDR3 spans 17 amino acids. The CDR3 region has the DNA TGCAGTGCGAGTGGGCCCCTGACTAGCGACGAAAAAAACATTCAGTACTTC. Its translation: CSASGPLTSDEKNIQYF.

This chain uses TRBV9 with TRBJ2-3, with D unresolved. The germline V gene encodes CDR1 SGDLS and CDR2 YYNGEE. V was trimmed by 4 bases and J by 2 bases, leaving 8 bases between them. The CDR3 spans 13 residues. The CDR3 DNA sequence: TGTGCCAGCAGCCTAGGCATCACAGATACGCAGTATTTT. As protein: CASSLGITDTQYF.